The 24 T cell receptor beta chains given below trace back to one sample, sequenced in a study of cytomegalovirus exposure and HLA in healthy donors. Primers: 60 Vbeta forward and 13 Jbeta reverse. Some clones are missing from TCRdb's copy, which holds only in-frame ones; the method was immunoSEQ multiplex PCR. The table includes around 100,000 clones, roughly 71% detected once. The sample comprised PBMCs. Receptors originate from a middle-aged man in good health and CMV-seropositive.

The chain has TRBV5-1 and TRBJ1-2; TRBD1 agrees at 7 bases. This CDR3 has 15 amino acids. V shed 4 bases and J 0 bases; nucleotides not matched to a gene: 6. CDR1 and CDR2 (germline): SGHRS, YFSETQ. The CDR3 region has the DNA TGCGCCAGCAGCCAGGGGGGCAGCGCTAACTATGGCTACACCTTC. Amino acid sequence: CASSQGGSANYGYTF.

The rearrangement joins TRBV9 to TRBJ2-7; perhaps TRBD1 as D (6 bases). This CDR3 has 14 amino acids. Trimming left V 0 bases short and J 7 bases short, with 14 bases between. Germline V gene data show CDR1 as SGDLS and CDR2 as YYNGEE. CDR3 loop: CASSVGQGIQEQYF. The CDR3 bases are TGTGCCAGCAGCGTAGGCCAGGGGATTCAGGAGCAGTACTTC.

The rearrangement joins TRBV6-1 to TRBJ1-1; D is unresolved. V lost 3 bases and J lost 11, with 10 bases in between. Germline V gene lookup returns CDR1 MNHNS and CDR2 SASEGT. This CDR3 region has 11 residues. CDR3 nucleotides: TGTGCCAGCAGTGAGGCCCTGCAGGCTTTCTTT. Its translation: CASSEALQAFF.

The V call is TRBV13, the J call TRBJ1-1, with 8 bases matching TRBD1. This CDR3 has 14 amino acids. The germline V gene encodes CDR1 PRHDT and CDR2 FYEKMQ (reference sequence). The ends lost 4 bases at V and 6 bases at J; junction bases unmatched: 7. CDR3: CASSYYRGGPEAFF. The CDR3 bases are TGTGCCAGCAGCTACTACAGGGGGGGCCCTGAAGCTTTCTTT.

This clone was seen a handful of times. V and J are TRBV5-4 and TRBJ2-7; 11 nucleotides align to TRBD2. After removal of 4 bases from V and 3 bases from J, the junction contained 3 bases not matched to a gene. The CDR3 runs to 14 residues. Germline CDR1 SGHNT, CDR2 YYREEE (reference sequence). CDR3 residues: CASSPGTSGYEQYF. The CDR3 nucleotides are TGTGCCAGCAGCCCCGGGACTAGCGGCTACGAGCAGTACTTC.

The genes are TRBV2 and TRBJ2-1; D is perhaps TRBD1 (6 bases). Germline assignment: CDR1 SNHLY and CDR2 FYNNEI. The CDR3 runs to 15 residues. The V end lost 4 bases, the J end lost 6 bases, and 16 bases lay between the germline ends. The CDR3 bases are TGTGCCAGCAGTGCAAGGGGGAGTATGGTCAATGAGCAGTTCTTC. Translated: CASSARGSMVNEQFF.

The chain is built from TRBV28 and TRBJ2-5; D unresolved. Germline CDR1 and CDR2: MDHEN and SYDVKM. The V and J ends lost 5 bases and 1 base respectively, with 11 bases between them. The CDR3 spans 14 residues. The CDR3 spells CASSQQSFQETQYF. CDR3 nucleotides: TGTGCCAGCAGTCAACAGAGTTTCCAAGAGACCCAGTACTTC.

This clone was recorded a few times. V usage is TRBV6-5 and J usage is TRBJ2-3, with 8 bases identical to TRBD2. CDR3 length equals 14 residues. J lost 2 bases, V lost 6 bases, and 4 bases had no gene match. The germline V gene has CDR1 MNHEY and CDR2 SVGAGI. CDR3 nucleotide sequence: TGTGCCAGCAGACGGACTAGCAACACAGATACGCAGTATTTT. Amino acid sequence: CASRRTSNTDTQYF.

The rearrangement links TRBV2 to TRBJ2-7; 9 bases align to TRBD2. Looked up from germline, CDR1 is SNHLY and CDR2 is FYNNEI. The CDR3 consists of 16 residues. The junction had 14 bases not matched to a gene; V was cut back by 4 bases and J by 7 bases. CDR3 region: CASSASRGGRAREQYV. DNA of the CDR3: TGTGCCAGCAGTGCATCGAGGGGCGGGAGGGCCAGGGAGCAGTACGTC.

As concerns this clone: A read error may produce the germline difference seen at one junction end. J is TRBJ2-7 and V is TRBV29-1, with unresolved D. The CDR3 is 13 residues long. CDR1 and CDR2 (germline): SQVTM, ANQGSEA. In nucleotides, the CDR3 is TGCAGCGTTCCAGGTAGTGGGTCCTTCGAGCAGTACTTC. Its translation: CSVPGSGSFEQYF.

V gene TRBV28 combines with J gene TRBJ1-2, with a weak D call TRBD1 (6 bases). In germline, CDR1 is MDHEN, CDR2 SYDVKM. V was shortened by 3 bases and J by 5 bases, with 13 bases between the two germline ends. This CDR3 has 14 amino acids. Here the CDR3 DNA reads TGTGCCAGCAGTTTGCAGGGGCTTAGTTATGGCTACACCTTC. It translates to CASSLQGLSYGYTF.

CDR3 coding DNA: TGTGCCACCAGCGCGGGGCCAGCCGACAATGAGCAGTTCTTC. Residues: CATSAGPADNEQFF. J is TRBJ2-1 and V is TRBV15, with D tentatively TRBD2 (6 bases). V was cut by 5 bases and J by 5 bases, with 13 bases left in between. Germline V CDR1 and CDR2: LNHNV, YYDKDF (reference sequence). CDR3 length: 14 amino acids.

This chain uses TRBV4-1 with TRBJ2-3, with a tentative D call TRBD1 (6 bases). The CDR3 runs to 13 residues. Trimming took 6 bases from V and 2 from J, leaving 9 bases between them. CDR1 MGHRA and CDR2 YSYEKL come from the germline V gene. CDR3 coding DNA: TGCGCCAGCAGGGACAGCTCCACAGATACGCAGTATTTT. As protein: CASRDSSTDTQYF.

The chain links TRBV10-3 to TRBJ2-6, with D unclear. The CDR3 covers 14 residues. The V and J ends lost 6 bases and 0 bases respectively, with 6 bases between them. CDR1 and CDR2 (germline): ENHRY, SYGVKD. CDR3 DNA: TGTGCCATCAGAAGCCTCTCTGGGGCCAACGTCCTGACTTTC. This encodes CAIRSLSGANVLTF.

The chain carries TRBV30 and TRBJ2-1; TRBD2 agrees at 9 bases. Germline CDR1 reads GTSNPN; CDR2 reads SVGIG (reference sequence). This CDR3 has 12 residues. The junction had 3 bases not matched to a gene; V was cut back by 4 bases and J by 8 bases. The CDR3 DNA reads as TGTGCCTGGACGGCGGGAGGGGATGAGCAGTTCTTC. Residues: CAWTAGGDEQFF.

The chain recombines TRBV7-2 with TRBJ2-7; the match to TRBD2 covers 8 bases. CDR3 length equals 15 residues. Germline-derived CDR1 and CDR2 are SGHTA and FQGNSA. The trim removed 1 base at V and 4 bases at J, leaving 6 bases unmatched. CDR3 region: CASSLGRLAGYEQYF. Written as DNA, the CDR3 is TGTGCCAGCAGCTTAGGTCGCCTAGCGGGTTACGAGCAGTACTTC.

In its sample, this clone was seen once. The chain employs TRBV5-6 and TRBJ2-5; D may be TRBD2 (6 bases). The germline V gene encodes CDR1 SGHDT and CDR2 YYEEEE. CDR3 length: 15 residues. Trimming removed 0 bases at V and 5 bases at J, with 14 bases between. The CDR3 DNA reads TGTGCCAGCAGCTTGGCGGGAGCGGCCTATGAGACCCAGTACTTC. It codes for CASSLAGAAYETQYF.

This rearrangement joins TRBV28 to TRBJ1-2; 8 nucleotides align to TRBD1. Germline trimming cut 5 bases from V and 4 bases from J; bases unmatched to any gene: 12. The CDR3 loop spans 16 amino acids. Germline CDR1 is MDHEN and CDR2 is SYDVKM. The CDR3 loop is CASSLDRDDVLYGYTF. The CDR3, as DNA: TGTGCCAGCAGTCTGGACAGGGACGACGTTCTCTATGGCTACACCTTC.

The gene calls are TRBV10-3 and TRBJ2-3; D may be TRBD2 (5 bases). This CDR3 has 16 residues. Trimming removed 5 bases at V and 2 bases at J, with 17 bases between. Germline loops: CDR1 ENHRY, CDR2 SYGVKD. In nucleotides, the CDR3 is TGTGCCATCAGTCGAAGAGCAGCGGAGGTCACAGATACGCAGTATTTT. Translated: CAISRRAAEVTDTQYF.

The DNA for the CDR3 is TGTGCCAGCACCGCGAAGGTGGGGGGTGATTATGGCTACACCTTC. Amino acids: CASTAKVGGDYGYTF. The rearrangement links TRBV9 to TRBJ1-2, with D perhaps matching TRBD1 (5 bases). There are 15 residues in the CDR3. From germline, CDR1 is SGDLS and CDR2 YYNGEE. V lost 6 bases to trimming and J lost 5 bases, with 20 bases between them.

The rearrangement joins TRBV7-2 to TRBJ1-2; TRBD1 aligns across 8 bases. This CDR3 comprises 15 residues. Germline values: CDR1 SGHTA, CDR2 FQGNSA. V dropped 4 bases and J dropped 4; count of bases not matched to a gene: 8. DNA of the CDR3: TGTGCCAGCAGCTATACAGGGGGGAAAGGCTATGGCTACACCTTC. Translation gives CASSYTGGKGYGYTF.

Here the CDR3 DNA reads TGCGCCAGCAGTGACGCTAGTCCCTACGAGCAGTACGTC. Translating it yields CASSDASPYEQYV. The gene calls are TRBV10-2 and TRBJ2-7; D is undetermined. V lost 3 bases and J 2 bases, leaving 8 bases between the germline ends. There are 13 residues in the CDR3. Per the germline V gene, CDR1 is WSHSY and CDR2 is SAAADI.

The chain carries TRBV30 and TRBJ1-2, with a weak D call TRBD1 (6 bases). CDR3 length: 16 residues. V was pared by 7 bases and J by 4 bases, with 25 bases between. Looked up from germline, CDR1 is GTSNPN and CDR2 is SVGIG (reference sequence). This CDR3 is CALYHMTGPVGYGYTF. The CDR3 DNA reads as TGTGCCTTGTACCACATGACAGGCCCGGTAGGCTATGGCTACACCTTC.

V is TRBV5-8 and J is TRBJ1-3; a weak D match, TRBD1 (6 bases). Between the trimmed V and J ends, which lost 1 base and 4 bases, there was a span of 9 bases. The CDR3 spans 14 residues. Germline loops: CDR1 SGHTS, CDR2 YDEGEE. The CDR3, as DNA: TGTGCCAGCAGCTTGCCAGGGGTCGGAAACACCATATATTTT. Protein product: CASSLPGVGNTIYF.